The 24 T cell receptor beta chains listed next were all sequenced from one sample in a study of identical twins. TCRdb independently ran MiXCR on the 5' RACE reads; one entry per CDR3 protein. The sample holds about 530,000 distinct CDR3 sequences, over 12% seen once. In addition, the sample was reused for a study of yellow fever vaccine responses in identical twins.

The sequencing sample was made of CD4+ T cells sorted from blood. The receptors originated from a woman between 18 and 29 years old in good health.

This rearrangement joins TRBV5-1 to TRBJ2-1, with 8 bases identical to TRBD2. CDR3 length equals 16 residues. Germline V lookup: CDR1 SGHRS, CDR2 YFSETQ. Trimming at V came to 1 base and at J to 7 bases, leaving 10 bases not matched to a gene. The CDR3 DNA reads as TGCGCCAGCAGCTTGAGAAGGGTAGCGGGGTATAATGAGCAGTTCTTC. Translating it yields CASSLRRVAGYNEQFF. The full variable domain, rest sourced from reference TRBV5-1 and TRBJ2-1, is KAGVTQTPRYLIKTRGQQVTLSCSPISGHRSVSWYQQTPGQGLQFLFEYFSETQRNKGNFPGRFSGRQFSNSRSEMNVSTLELGDSALYLCASSLRRVAGYNEQFFGPGTRLTVL.

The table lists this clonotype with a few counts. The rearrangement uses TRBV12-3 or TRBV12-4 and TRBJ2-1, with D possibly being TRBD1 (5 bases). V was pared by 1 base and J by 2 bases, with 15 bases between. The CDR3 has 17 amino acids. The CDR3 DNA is TGTGCCAGCAGTTTAGACAGGTTCACTTTAGCCTACAATGAGCAGTTCTTC. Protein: CASSLDRFTLAYNEQFF.

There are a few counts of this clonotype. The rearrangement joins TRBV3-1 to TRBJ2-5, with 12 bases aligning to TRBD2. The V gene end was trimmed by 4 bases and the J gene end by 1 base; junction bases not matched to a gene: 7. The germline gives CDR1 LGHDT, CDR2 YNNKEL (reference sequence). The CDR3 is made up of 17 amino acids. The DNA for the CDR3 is TGTGCCAGCAGCCGAGGGACTAGCGGGCCCACCCAAGAGACCCAGTACTTC. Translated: CASSRGTSGPTQETQYF.

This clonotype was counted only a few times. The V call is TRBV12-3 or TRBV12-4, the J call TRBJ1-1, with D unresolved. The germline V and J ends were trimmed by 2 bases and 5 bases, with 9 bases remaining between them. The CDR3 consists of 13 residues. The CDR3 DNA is TGTGCCAGCAGTTTAACGGAGGGAACTGAAGCTTTCTTT. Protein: CASSLTEGTEAFF.

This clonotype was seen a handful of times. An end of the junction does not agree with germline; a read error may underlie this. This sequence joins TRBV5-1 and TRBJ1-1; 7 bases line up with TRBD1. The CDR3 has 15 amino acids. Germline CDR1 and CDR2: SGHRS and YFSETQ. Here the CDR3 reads CASRLVVRGGTEAFF. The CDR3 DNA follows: TGCGCCAGCAGATTGGTTGTCAGGGGGGGCACTGAAGCTTTCTTT.

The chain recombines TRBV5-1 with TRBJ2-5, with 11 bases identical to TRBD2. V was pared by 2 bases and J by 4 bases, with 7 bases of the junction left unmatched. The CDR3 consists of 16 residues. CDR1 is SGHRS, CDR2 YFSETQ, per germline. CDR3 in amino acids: CASSFNLAGGLETQYF. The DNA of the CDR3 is TGCGCCAGCAGCTTTAACTTAGCGGGAGGGCTAGAGACCCAGTACTTC. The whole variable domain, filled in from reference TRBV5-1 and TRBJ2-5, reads KAGVTQTPRYLIKTRGQQVTLSCSPISGHRSVSWYQQTPGQGLQFLFEYFSETQRNKGNFPGRFSGRQFSNSRSEMNVSTLELGDSALYLCASSFNLAGGLETQYFGPGTRLLVL.

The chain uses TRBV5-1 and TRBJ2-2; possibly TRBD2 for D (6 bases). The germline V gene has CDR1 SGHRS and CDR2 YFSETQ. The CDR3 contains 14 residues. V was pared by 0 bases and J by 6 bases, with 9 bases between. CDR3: CASSLGLVSGELFF. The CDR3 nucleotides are TGCGCCAGCAGCTTGGGACTAGTCTCCGGGGAGCTGTTTTTT.

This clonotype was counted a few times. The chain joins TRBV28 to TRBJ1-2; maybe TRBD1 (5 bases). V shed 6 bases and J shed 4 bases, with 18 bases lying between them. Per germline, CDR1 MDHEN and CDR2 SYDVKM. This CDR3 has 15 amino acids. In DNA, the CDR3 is TGTGCCAGCAGCCAACCGTCCGGGACCGTCTATGGCTACACCTTC. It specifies CASSQPSGTVYGYTF.

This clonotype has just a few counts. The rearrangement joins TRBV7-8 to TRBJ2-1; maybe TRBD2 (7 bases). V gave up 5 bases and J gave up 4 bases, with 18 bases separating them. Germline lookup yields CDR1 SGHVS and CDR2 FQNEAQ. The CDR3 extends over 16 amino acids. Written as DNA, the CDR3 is TGTGCCAGCAGCCCCATGGGGGGCGGGGGTTACAATGAGCAGTTCTTC. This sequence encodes CASSPMGGGGYNEQFF.

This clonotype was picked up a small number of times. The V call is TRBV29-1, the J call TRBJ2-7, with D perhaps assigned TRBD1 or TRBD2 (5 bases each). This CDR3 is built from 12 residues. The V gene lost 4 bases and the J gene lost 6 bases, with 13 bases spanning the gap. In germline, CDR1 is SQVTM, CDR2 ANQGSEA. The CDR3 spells CSVGGERREQYF. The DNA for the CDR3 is TGCAGCGTTGGAGGGGAAAGGCGCGAGCAGTACTTC.

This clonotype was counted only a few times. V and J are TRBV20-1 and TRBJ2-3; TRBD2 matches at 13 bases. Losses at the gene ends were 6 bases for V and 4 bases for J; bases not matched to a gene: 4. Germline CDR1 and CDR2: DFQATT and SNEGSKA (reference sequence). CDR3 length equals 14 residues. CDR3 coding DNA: TGCAGTGCCCAACTAGCGGGGGGGGCAGATACGCAGTATTTT. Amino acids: CSAQLAGGADTQYF.

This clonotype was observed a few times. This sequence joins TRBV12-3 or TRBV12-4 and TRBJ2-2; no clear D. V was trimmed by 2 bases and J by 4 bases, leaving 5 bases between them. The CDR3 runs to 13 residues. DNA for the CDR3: TGTGCCAGCAGTTTATTGCGCACCGGGGAGCTGTTTTTT. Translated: CASSLLRTGELFF.

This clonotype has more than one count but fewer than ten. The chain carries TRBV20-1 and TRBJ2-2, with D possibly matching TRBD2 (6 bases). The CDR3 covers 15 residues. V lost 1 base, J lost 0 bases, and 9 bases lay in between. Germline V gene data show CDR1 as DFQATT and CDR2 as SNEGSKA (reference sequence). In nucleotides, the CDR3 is TGCAGTGCTAGAGTGCGGGGCACGAACACCGGGGAGCTGTTTTTT. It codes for CSARVRGTNTGELFF.

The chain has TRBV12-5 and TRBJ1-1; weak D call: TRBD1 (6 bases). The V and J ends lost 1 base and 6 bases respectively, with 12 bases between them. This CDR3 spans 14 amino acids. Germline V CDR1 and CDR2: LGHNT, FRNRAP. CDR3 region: CASGLEGGSSEAFF. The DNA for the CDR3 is TGTGCTAGTGGTTTGGAGGGGGGTAGCTCTGAAGCTTTCTTT. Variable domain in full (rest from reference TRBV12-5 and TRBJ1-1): DARVTQTPRHKVTEMGQEVTMRCQPILGHNTVFWYRQTMMQGLELLAYFRNRAPLDDSGMPKDRFSAEMPDATLATLKIQPSEPRDSAVYFCASGLEGGSSEAFFGQGTRLTVV.

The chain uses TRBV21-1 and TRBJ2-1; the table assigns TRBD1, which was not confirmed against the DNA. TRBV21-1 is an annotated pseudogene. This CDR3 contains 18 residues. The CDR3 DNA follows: TGTGCCAGCAGCAACCGGGACAGGGCAGGACTAGCGGACAATGAGCAGTTCTTC. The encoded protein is CASSNRDRAGLADNEQFF.

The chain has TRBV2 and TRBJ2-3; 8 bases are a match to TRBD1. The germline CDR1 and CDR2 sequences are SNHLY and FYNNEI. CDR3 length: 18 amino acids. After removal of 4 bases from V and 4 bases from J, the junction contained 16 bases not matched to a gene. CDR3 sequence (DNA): TGTGCCAGCAGTGGGGGGCTGGCAGGGGGCGCGGATCCAGATACGCAGTATTTT. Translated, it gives CASSGGLAGGADPDTQYF.

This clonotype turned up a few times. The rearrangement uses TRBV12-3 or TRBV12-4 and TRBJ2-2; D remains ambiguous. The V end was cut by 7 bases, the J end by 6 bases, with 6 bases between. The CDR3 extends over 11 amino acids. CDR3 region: CASMLAGELFF. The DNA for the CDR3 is TGTGCCAGCATGCTGGCCGGGGAGCTGTTTTTT.

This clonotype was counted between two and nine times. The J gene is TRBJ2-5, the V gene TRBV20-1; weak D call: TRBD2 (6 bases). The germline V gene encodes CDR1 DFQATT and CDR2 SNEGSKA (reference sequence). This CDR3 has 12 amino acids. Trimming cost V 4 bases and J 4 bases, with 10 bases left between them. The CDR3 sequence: CSAIPAGETQYF. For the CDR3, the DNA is TGCAGTGCTATTCCAGCGGGAGAGACCCAGTACTTC.

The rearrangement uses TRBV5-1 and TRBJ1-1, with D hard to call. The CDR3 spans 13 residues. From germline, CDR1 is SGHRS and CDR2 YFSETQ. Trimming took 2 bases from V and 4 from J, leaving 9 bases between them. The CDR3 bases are TGCGCCAGCAGCTTTACGGGATCCACTGAAGCTTTCTTT. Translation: CASSFTGSTEAFF.

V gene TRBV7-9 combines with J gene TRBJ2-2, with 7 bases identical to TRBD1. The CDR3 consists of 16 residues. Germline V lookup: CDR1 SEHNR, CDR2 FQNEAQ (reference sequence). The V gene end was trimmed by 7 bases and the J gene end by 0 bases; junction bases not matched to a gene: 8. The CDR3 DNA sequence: TGTGCCAGCAACCACCTGGGACAGCCGAACACCGGGGAGCTGTTTTTT. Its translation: CASNHLGQPNTGELFF. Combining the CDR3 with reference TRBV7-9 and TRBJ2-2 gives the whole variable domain DTGVSQNPRHKITKRGQNVTFRCDPISEHNRLYWYRQTLGQGPEFLTYFQNEAQLEKSRLLSDRFSAERPKGSFSTLEIQRTEQGDSAMYLCASNHLGQPNTGELFFGEGSRLTVL.

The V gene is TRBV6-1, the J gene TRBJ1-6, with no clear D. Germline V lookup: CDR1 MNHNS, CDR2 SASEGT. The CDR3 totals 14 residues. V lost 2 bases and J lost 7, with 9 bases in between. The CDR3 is CASSEWEFNSPLHF. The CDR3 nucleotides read TGTGCCAGCAGTGAATGGGAATTCAATTCACCCCTCCACTTT.

In DNA form, the CDR3 reads TGTGCCAGCCGGGAACCTCGGGGATATAATTCACCCCTCCACTTT. Amino acids: CASREPRGYNSPLHF. The J gene is TRBJ1-6, the V gene TRBV6-1; unclear D gene. Trimming removed 8 bases from V and 4 bases from J, with 15 bases in between. The germline CDR1 and CDR2 sequences are MNHNS and SASEGT. This CDR3 region has 15 residues.

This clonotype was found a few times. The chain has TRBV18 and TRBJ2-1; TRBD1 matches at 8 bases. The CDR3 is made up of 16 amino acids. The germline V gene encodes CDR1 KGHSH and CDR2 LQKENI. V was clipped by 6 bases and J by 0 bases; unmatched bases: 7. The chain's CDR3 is CASSRRQGSSYNEQFF. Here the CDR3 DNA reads TGTGCCAGCTCGCGGAGACAGGGGAGCTCCTACAATGAGCAGTTCTTC.

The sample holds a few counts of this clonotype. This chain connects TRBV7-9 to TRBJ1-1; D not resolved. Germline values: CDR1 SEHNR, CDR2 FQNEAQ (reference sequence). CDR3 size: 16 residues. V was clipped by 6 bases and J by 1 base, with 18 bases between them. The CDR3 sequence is CASRLYLGRQNTEAFF. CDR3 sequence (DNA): TGTGCCAGCAGACTTTACCTTGGGCGACAGAACACTGAAGCTTTCTTT.